This T cell receptor (beta chain) was sequenced during a study of shared clonotypes between healthy human individuals. Germline CDR1 reads ENHRY; CDR2 reads SYGVKD. The CDR3 length is 15 residues. V lost 8 bases, J lost 6 bases, and 13 bases stayed unmatched. Each of the donors was a healthy adult who was HIV-negative and had not had a recent acute infection or vaccination. Assay used: immunoSEQ multiplex PCR; TCRdb lists only in-frame clones, some missing. The data hold about 980,000 clones, with 76% observed a single time. The sample taken for sequencing was memory CD4+ T cells sorted from blood. Documented subset: CD45RA-negative fraction. This sequence was found in a man aged 18-30 years in good health. The chain employs TRBV10-3 and TRBJ2-1, with 7 bases matching TRBD2. The CDR3 coding sequence is TGTGCCATCTGTCCGGGAGGAAGTGATTGCAATGAGCAGTTCTTC. Translating gives CAICPGGSDCNEQFF.